Shown below are 11 T cell receptor beta chains from a single sample sequenced in a study of Ad26.COV2.S vaccination and SARS-CoV-2 variants. This table comes from immunoSEQ multiplex PCR, and its TCRdb copy is limited to in-frame clones, with some not included. This table has 300,000 to 350,000 clones, roughly 91% appearing once. Treatment of the sample: some 20 received Ad26.COV2.S at low or high dose, single or two shots; about five received placebo; per-sample allocation not given. Sampling was done on day 63 after the first vaccine or placebo injection. The specimen was peripheral blood, collected in a trial of Ad26.COV2.S vaccine versus placebo. The source of these receptors is a person between 18 and 60 years old who received the Ad26.COV2.S COVID-19 vaccine or a placebo.

V and J are TRBV27 and TRBJ2-5; D might be TRBD1 (5 bases). CDR3 length equals 13 residues. Germline lookup yields CDR1 MNHEY and CDR2 SMNVEV (reference sequence). V gave up 5 bases and J gave up 5 bases, with 12 bases separating them. The CDR3 bases are TGTGCCAGCAGTCAGGGTAGTAGGGAGACCCAGTACTTC. The encoded protein is CASSQGSRETQYF.

This clone occurred a few times. V and J are TRBV7-2 and TRBJ1-2, with 8 positions matching TRBD1. Germline V gene data show CDR1 as SGHTA and CDR2 as FQGNSA. V gave up 5 bases and J gave up 3 bases; unmatched junction bases: 17. The CDR3 length is 18 residues. CDR3 nucleotides: TGTGCCAGCAGCACCCAGATCGTCGACAGGGGCATTTACTATGGCTACACCTTC. Translation: CASSTQIVDRGIYYGYTF.

This chain uses TRBV30 with TRBJ1-5; weak D call: TRBD1 (6 bases). The CDR3 runs to 19 residues. The germline V and J ends were trimmed by 0 bases and 1 base, with 22 bases remaining between them. The germline gives CDR1 GTSNPN, CDR2 SVGIG (reference sequence). CDR3 amino acids: CAWSVRLSGRGNSNQPQHF. CDR3 DNA: TGTGCCTGGAGTGTTAGACTTTCCGGCAGGGGTAACAGCAATCAGCCCCAGCATTTT.

The V gene is TRBV7-2, the J gene TRBJ2-5, with 16 bases identical to TRBD2. Germline-derived CDR1 and CDR2 are SGHTA and FQGNSA. The CDR3 is 16 residues long. The trim removed 5 bases at V and 5 bases at J, leaving 5 bases unmatched. CDR3 nucleotide sequence: TGTGCCAGCAGCCCGGGACTAGCGGGGGGGCCTGAGACCCAGTACTTC. It translates to CASSPGLAGGPETQYF.

The chain recombines TRBV29-1 with TRBJ2-3; no firm D call. With 7 bases removed from V and 0 bases from J, the gap between germline ends came to 20 bases. CDR3 length: 16 amino acids. Germline CDR1 is SQVTM and CDR2 is ANQGSEA. The CDR3 sequence is CSAQKPDPASTDTQYF. Written as DNA, the CDR3 is TGCAGCGCGCAAAAACCGGACCCCGCTAGCACAGATACGCAGTATTTT.

This CDR3 reads CASSRQGSPYEQYF. CDR3 DNA sequence: TGTGCCAGTAGTAGACAGGGGTCCCCCTACGAGCAGTACTTC. The chain joins TRBV19 to TRBJ2-7, with 8 bases fitting TRBD1. The CDR3 contains 14 residues. V was pared by 4 bases and J by 2 bases, with 4 bases of the junction left unmatched. Germline CDR1 LNHDA, CDR2 SQIVND (reference sequence).

The CDR3 DNA follows: TGTGCCTGGAATTCGAAGAGGGCAACTAATGAAAAACTGTTTTTT. Translated, it gives CAWNSKRATNEKLFF. The genes are TRBV30 and TRBJ1-4; D is uncertain. Trimming took 4 bases from V and 0 from J, leaving 12 bases between them. The V gene's germline CDR1 is GTSNPN and CDR2 SVGIG (reference sequence). This CDR3 comprises 15 residues. The full variable domain, rest sourced from reference TRBV30 and TRBJ1-4, is SQTIHQWPATLVQPVGSPLSLECTVEGTSNPNLYWYRQAAGRGLQLLFYSVGIGQISSEVPQNLSASRPQDRQFILSSKKLLLSDSGFYLCAWNSKRATNEKLFFGSGTQLSVL.

The chain couples TRBV19 to TRBJ1-5, with D perhaps matching TRBD1 (5 bases). Per the germline V gene, CDR1 is LNHDA and CDR2 is SQIVND (reference sequence). The CDR3 spans 15 residues. Trimming removed 8 bases at V and 0 bases at J, with 14 bases between. The CDR3 is CASQPWGDSNQPQHF. The CDR3 DNA follows: TGTGCCAGTCAACCTTGGGGCGATAGCAATCAGCCCCAGCATTTT.

In its sample, this clone was seen once. The gene calls are TRBV5-3 and TRBJ2-3; 10 bases map to TRBD2. TRBV5-3 is noted as an ORF with a role that remains uncertain. Trimming at V came to 4 bases and at J to 5 bases, leaving 13 bases not matched to a gene. The CDR3 loop spans 17 amino acids. The CDR3 protein is CARSVLCLAGDLDTQYF. In DNA, the CDR3 is TGTGCCAGAAGCGTCCTGTGCCTAGCGGGGGATTTAGATACGCAGTATTTT.

About this clone itself: The same CDR3 also results from other DNA sequences found in this sample. The chain employs TRBV18 and TRBJ2-7; TRBD1 matches at 7 bases. CDR1 and CDR2 (germline): KGHSH, LQKENI. Trimming removed 2 bases from V and 5 bases from J; junction bases left unmatched: 6. This CDR3 comprises 14 residues. The CDR3 spells CASSPGTGVHEQYF. CDR3 coding DNA: TGTGCCAGCTCACCAGGTACAGGGGTCCACGAGCAGTACTTC.

The CDR3 loop is CASSLGASGRAANEQYF. Written as DNA, the CDR3 is TGTGCCAGCAGTCTCGGGGCTAGCGGGAGGGCCGCCAACGAGCAGTACTTC. V is TRBV28 and J is TRBJ2-7; 12 bases map to TRBD2. Germline V gives CDR1 MDHEN, CDR2 SYDVKM. V lost 5 bases, J lost 5 bases, and 13 bases stayed unmatched. CDR3 length equals 17 residues.